The 11 T cell receptor beta chains below all came from one sample that was sequenced in a study of cytomegalovirus exposure and HLA in healthy donors. Using immunoSEQ multiplex PCR, the repertoire was profiled, and TCRdb retains in-frame clones only, with some absent. The data hold some 120,000 clones, with under 90% observed a single time. Material: PBMCs. These receptors came from a woman in her twenties or thirties in good health and CMV-seronegative.

The J gene is TRBJ2-2, the V gene TRBV6-4; TRBD1 is a possible D gene (6 bases). The germline V gene has CDR1 MRHNA and CDR2 SNTAGT. This CDR3 is 15 amino acids long. The V gene lost 2 bases and the J gene lost 7 bases, with 14 bases spanning the gap. CDR3 protein: CASSDRAGDGGELFF. The CDR3 DNA sequence: TGTGCCAGCAGTGACAGGGCAGGGGACGGCGGGGAGCTGTTTTTT.

The chain couples TRBV30 to TRBJ2-1, with D perhaps matching TRBD1 (5 bases). The CDR3 sequence is 14 residues long. Trimming took off 2 bases at V and 3 bases at J, with 11 bases between the two ends. Germline lookup yields CDR1 GTSNPN and CDR2 SVGIG (reference sequence). The CDR3 sequence is CAWSQGPLYNEQFF. CDR3 DNA: TGTGCCTGGAGTCAGGGCCCCCTCTACAATGAGCAGTTCTTC. Drawing the rest from reference TRBV30 and TRBJ2-1, the complete variable domain is SQTIHQWPATLVQPVGSPLSLECTVEGTSNPNLYWYRQAAGRGLQLLFYSVGIGQISSEVPQNLSASRPQDRQFILSSKKLLLSDSGFYLCAWSQGPLYNEQFFGPGTRLTVL.

This clone was recorded only once. The gene calls are TRBV6-1 and TRBJ2-2; 12 bases are shared with TRBD2. CDR1 and CDR2 (germline): MNHNS, SASEGT. CDR3 size: 18 residues. V shed 4 bases, J shed 6 bases, and the junction held 12 bases outside the gene matches. CDR3 sequence: CASSASSGGAGRSGELFF. The CDR3 bases are TGTGCCAGCAGTGCTTCTAGCGGGGGGGCCGGACGCTCCGGGGAGCTGTTTTTT.

Only one count was recorded for this clone. This chain joins TRBV30 and TRBJ2-5; possibly TRBD2 for D (6 bases). The ends were cut back, 3 bases at V and 5 bases at J, with 22 bases in the middle. Germline lookup yields CDR1 GTSNPN and CDR2 SVGIG (reference sequence). This CDR3 is 16 amino acids long. The CDR3 loop is CAWRPLLDPAGETQYF. The CDR3 nucleotides are TGTGCCTGGAGGCCCTTACTAGACCCGGCGGGGGAGACCCAGTACTTC.

The CDR3 is CASQRGGNEKLFF. The CDR3 region has the DNA TGCGCCAGTCAACGGGGGGGTAACGAAAAACTGTTTTTT. The chain couples TRBV10-1 to TRBJ1-4; D possibly corresponds to TRBD1 (5 bases). V was trimmed by 9 bases and J by 8 bases, leaving 16 bases between them. The CDR3 loop spans 13 amino acids. CDR1 is WNHNN, CDR2 SYGVQD, per germline (reference sequence).

In its sample, this clone was seen a few times. The chain combines TRBV5-1 with TRBJ2-7, with 8 positions matching TRBD1. Germline V gene sequence: CDR1 SGHRS, CDR2 YFSETQ. The CDR3 consists of 14 residues. V gave up 0 bases and J gave up 6 bases; unmatched junction bases: 5. CDR3 residues: CASSLEQGASEQYF. For the CDR3, the DNA is TGCGCCAGCAGCTTGGAGCAGGGGGCGAGCGAGCAGTACTTC.

The chain uses TRBV6-5 and TRBJ2-3; TRBD2 agrees at 12 bases. Germline V CDR1 and CDR2: MNHEY, SVGAGI. J was trimmed by 4 bases and V by 4 bases; bases with no gene match: 6. This CDR3 spans 16 amino acids. CDR3: CASSSWTSGDPDTQYF. CDR3 nucleotide sequence: TGTGCCAGCAGTTCTTGGACTAGCGGGGATCCAGATACGCAGTATTTT.

The J gene is TRBJ2-5, the V gene TRBV21-1; the DNA was not compared with TRBD2, the D call given in the table. TRBV21-1 is annotated as a pseudogene. The CDR3 consists of 15 residues. This CDR3 reads CASSRNQRGRETQYF. The CDR3 DNA reads TGTGCCAGCAGCAGAAACCAGCGGGGGAGGGAGACCCAGTACTTC.

This chain uses TRBV2 with TRBJ1-2, with 8 bases fitting TRBD1. The V and J ends lost 7 bases and 4 bases, in that order; junction bases with no gene match: 17. CDR3 length: 17 amino acids. The germline gives CDR1 SNHLY, CDR2 FYNNEI. The CDR3 DNA reads TGTGCCAGCACCCCTGGACAGGGTCTGGCCCAGTTCTATGGCTACACCTTC. Translation gives CASTPGQGLAQFYGYTF.

This clone was found once. V and J are TRBV5-4 and TRBJ1-6, with TRBD1 identical over 7 bases. This CDR3 is 15 amino acids long. Germline V gene data show CDR1 as SGHNT and CDR2 as YYREEE (reference sequence). Germline trimming cut 0 bases from V and 8 bases from J; bases unmatched to any gene: 5. CDR3 sequence (DNA): TGTGCCAGCAGCTTGGTGAGACAGGGAGATTCACCCCTCCACTTT. Translating gives CASSLVRQGDSPLHF.

The genes are TRBV29-1 and TRBJ2-7, with 7 bases fitting TRBD2. Germline assignment: CDR1 SQVTM and CDR2 ANQGSEA. This CDR3 has 11 residues. V gave up 6 bases and J gave up 2 bases; unmatched junction bases: 1. CDR3 region: CSVGGTYEQYF. CDR3 nucleotide sequence: TGCAGCGTGGGGGGGACCTACGAGCAGTACTTC.